This T cell receptor (beta chain) emerged from a study of post-analysis software for immune sequencing data. Study findings and constraints: Same-batch samples co-clustered strongly by F measure. Comparison of patients with controls showed about 5 TRBV segments more frequent in patients, TRBV5-6, TRBV5-1 and TRBV20-1 among them. In multiple sclerosis, normalized Chao1 diversity was significantly below that of controls.

This clonotype has only a few counts. As yet, its antigen is unknown. CDR1 and CDR2 (germline): DFQATT, SNEGSKA (reference sequence). The V gene lost 3 bases and the J gene lost 9 bases, with 9 bases spanning the gap. The CDR3 sequence is 11 residues long. Carried by the TCR beta cDNA libraries were unique molecular identifiers. Roughly 510,000 cDNA molecules were recovered from an input of roughly 0.85 to 10 million T cells. TCRdb processed the PCR reads anew with MiXCR; each CDR3 protein has one entry. Found here are hundreds of thousands of distinct CDR3 sequences, less than 35% of them singletons; the top ten hold around 0.56%.

This chain links TRBV20-1 with TRBJ2-1; no clear D gene. The sequence derives from a girl aged 5-17 years with multiple sclerosis. Material for sequencing was blood. The CDR3 is CSASPDVEQFF. The CDR3 DNA follows: TGCAGTGCTAGTCCCGACGTTGAGCAGTTCTTC.